Given below is one TCR beta chain in context. Its antigen remains unknown. These data are taken from a study of T cells in Graves' hyperthyroidism and ophthalmopathy. Overall study context: Peripheral blood specimens were obtained at initial diagnosis, prior to any treatment.

The CDR3 is 15 residues long. CDR1 DFQATT and CDR2 SNEGSKA come from the germline V gene (reference sequence). J was trimmed by 4 bases and V by 4 bases; bases with no gene match: 8. Study-level findings and limits: Most expanded thyroid clonotypes above 0.001 recurred in blood.

RNA transcripts gave rise to amplified TCR beta CDR3 regions. The HTBI primer set was used in a first-round RT-PCR of the TCR CDR3. In TCRdb, the multiplex PCR reads were re-called with MiXCR into one record per CDR3 protein. The table has about 610,000 distinct CDR3 sequences, about 15% seen once; the top ten hold approximately 4.3%. Under 3 months was the duration of disease in ophthalmopathy patients, who also had a Clinical Activity Score of at least 3 and a NOSPECS grade of at least 4. Reasons for excluding patients were uncontrolled infection, other autoimmune disease, pregnancy or lactation. Sequenced sample: blood. This sequence originates from a woman in her thirties or forties with Graves' ophthalmopathy. The rearrangement uses TRBV20-1 and TRBJ2-2, with 8 bases aligning to TRBD1. The chain's CDR3 is CSATPGGLTTGELFF. As DNA, the CDR3 is TGCAGTGCTACCCCAGGGGGCCTCACCACCGGGGAGCTGTTTTTT.